These 19 T cell receptor beta chains were all obtained from the same sample, sequenced in a study of T cell changes during pregnancy in multiple sclerosis. The table came from immunoSEQ multiplex PCR; TCRdb's copy has only in-frame clones and leaves some out. The data show approximately 80,000 clones, with approximately 92% seen just once and around 0.75% held by the top ten. Sample: peripheral blood, taken in the second trimester of pregnancy. The receptors shown here come from a female donor in good health, enrolled as a control in a pregnancy study.

The chain combines TRBV5-1 with TRBJ2-1, with TRBD2 matching over 15 bases. CDR3 size: 17 residues. Germline CDR1 reads SGHRS; CDR2 reads YFSETQ. The V gene end was trimmed by 3 bases and the J gene end by 8 bases; junction bases not matched to a gene: 9. The chain's CDR3 is CASSSVGLAGGRDEQFF. Here the CDR3 DNA reads TGCGCCAGCAGCTCCGTGGGACTAGCGGGGGGTCGGGATGAGCAGTTCTTC.

As regards this clone: Sequence at one end of the junction differs from germline and may be a read error. This sequence joins TRBV6-1 and TRBJ1-5; 8 bases match TRBD1. The CDR3 sequence is 18 residues long. Germline V gives CDR1 MNHNS, CDR2 SASEGT. CDR3 nucleotide sequence: TGTGCCAGCAGGGAAGCATCGGGACAGGAGGGAACCAATCAGCCCCAGCATTTT. This gives the protein CASREASGQEGTNQPQHF.

The chain joins TRBV7-3 to TRBJ2-1; D possibly corresponds to TRBD2 (6 bases). V was trimmed by 5 bases and J by 3 bases, leaving 8 bases between them. CDR3 size: 13 residues. Looked up from germline, CDR1 is SGHTA and CDR2 is FQGTGA. The CDR3 region is CASSLTSYNEQFF. CDR3 nucleotide sequence: TGTGCCAGCAGCCTGACTAGCTACAATGAGCAGTTCTTC.

The chain is built from TRBV11-1 and TRBJ2-1, with TRBD2 matching 9 bases. The germline V gene encodes CDR1 SGHAT and CDR2 FQDESV (reference sequence). The CDR3 spans 19 residues. V shed 4 bases, J shed 2 bases, and the junction held 15 bases outside the gene matches. CDR3 in amino acids: CASSSPAGGQFNAYNEQFF. The CDR3 nucleotides read TGTGCCAGCAGCTCCCCCGCGGGGGGGCAGTTTAATGCCTACAATGAGCAGTTCTTC.

The chain carries TRBV4-2 and TRBJ2-7, with TRBD1 matching over 8 bases. The V and J ends lost 5 bases and 3 bases, in that order; junction bases with no gene match: 6. The CDR3 runs to 14 residues. Germline-derived CDR1 and CDR2 are LGHNA and YNFKEQ. CDR3 amino acids: CASSTGQGDYEQYF. The CDR3 region has the DNA TGTGCCAGCAGCACCGGACAGGGAGACTACGAGCAGTACTTC.

The rearrangement joins TRBV27 to TRBJ1-6, with no clear D. CDR3 length equals 16 residues. Looked up from germline, CDR1 is MNHEY and CDR2 is SMNVEV (reference sequence). The V end lost 7 bases, the J end lost 8 bases, and 21 bases lay between the germline ends. The CDR3 spells CASTKTVPQRDSPLHF. In DNA, the CDR3 is TGTGCCAGCACTAAGACGGTACCTCAGCGTGATTCACCCCTCCACTTT.

V usage is TRBV7-6 and J usage is TRBJ2-7; D is possibly TRBD1 (5 bases). The CDR3 is 14 residues long. Per germline, CDR1 SGHVS and CDR2 FNYEAQ. Trimming removed 8 bases at V and 0 bases at J, with 14 bases between. The CDR3 loop reads CASSAGPTSYEQYF. The DNA of the CDR3 is TGTGCCAGCTCGGCAGGGCCAACCTCCTACGAGCAGTACTTC.

This clone has only one observation. The V gene is TRBV9, the J gene TRBJ1-3, with TRBD1 as a possible D gene (5 bases). The CDR3 totals 17 residues. From germline, CDR1 is SGDLS and CDR2 YYNGEE. V was pared by 0 bases and J by 0 bases, with 13 bases between. The CDR3 is CASSVAEGPSSGNTIYF. CDR3 DNA: TGTGCCAGCAGCGTAGCGGAGGGGCCTAGCTCTGGAAACACCATATATTTT.

The chain joins TRBV23-1 to TRBJ1-2; no firm D call. TRBV23-1 is noted as an ORF with a role that remains uncertain. This CDR3 is 15 amino acids long. The germline V and J ends were trimmed by 0 bases and 6 bases, with 14 bases remaining between them. In DNA, the CDR3 is TGCGCCAGCAGTCAATCTAGGAGCTATCACAATGGCTACACCTTC. It encodes CASSQSRSYHNGYTF.

This sequence joins TRBV10-3 and TRBJ2-2; 7 bases agree with TRBD1. After removal of 10 bases from V and 3 bases from J, the junction contained 8 bases not matched to a gene. CDR3 length equals 14 residues. Germline CDR1 ENHRY, CDR2 SYGVKD. The CDR3 region is CATEGGTDTGELFF. CDR3 nucleotide sequence: TGTGCCACCGAAGGGGGCACGGACACCGGGGAGCTGTTTTTT.

The chain combines TRBV15 with TRBJ1-2; no definite D call. Per germline, CDR1 LNHNV and CDR2 YYDKDF (reference sequence). The CDR3 totals 16 residues. The V end lost 8 bases, the J end lost 2 bases, and 21 bases lay between the germline ends. The CDR3 protein is CATSESGPGRNYGYTF. Here the CDR3 DNA reads TGTGCCACCTCCGAATCCGGGCCCGGGAGGAACTATGGCTACACCTTC. The whole variable domain, filled in from reference TRBV15 and TRBJ1-2, reads DAMVIQNPRYQVTQFGKPVTLSCSQTLNHNVMYWYQQKSSQAPKLLFHYYDKDFNNEADTPDNFQSRRPNTSFCFLDIRSPGLGDTAMYLCATSESGPGRNYGYTFGSGTRLTVV.

This clone is a singleton in its sample. The chain combines TRBV19 with TRBJ1-5, with unresolved D. Germline-derived CDR1 and CDR2 are LNHDA and SQIVND (reference sequence). Trimming shortened V by 8 bases and J by 3 bases, and 11 bases separated the two germline ends. The CDR3 consists of 13 residues. The CDR3 region is CASGEVINQPQHF. In nucleotides, the CDR3 is TGTGCCAGTGGTGAGGTGATCAATCAGCCCCAGCATTTT. Full variable domain (outside the CDR3, taken from reference TRBV19 and TRBJ1-5): DGGITQSPKYLFRKEGQNVTLSCEQNLNHDAMYWYRQDPGQGLRLIYYSQIVNDFQKGDIAEGYSVSREKKESFPLTVTSAQKNPTAFYLCASGEVINQPQHFGDGTRLSIL.

The chain recombines TRBV13 with TRBJ2-2; a weak D match, TRBD1 (5 bases). Germline CDR1 PRHDT, CDR2 FYEKMQ (reference sequence). The V and J ends lost 1 base and 4 bases respectively, with 13 bases between them. The CDR3 contains 16 residues. In DNA form, the CDR3 reads TGTGCCAGCAGCTTAGTAGGCAGGGTGGCCACCGGGGAGCTGTTTTTT. This sequence encodes CASSLVGRVATGELFF.

V usage is TRBV5-1 and J usage is TRBJ2-2, with TRBD1 matching over 8 bases. Germline V gene data show CDR1 as SGHRS and CDR2 as YFSETQ. The CDR3 totals 15 residues. Unmatched junction bases numbered 3, after V lost 4 bases and J lost 1 base. In DNA, the CDR3 is TGCGCCAGCAGCAAACAGGGGGAGAACACCGGGGAGCTGTTTTTT. This translates into CASSKQGENTGELFF.

The V gene is TRBV11-1, the J gene TRBJ2-2; a possible D gene is TRBD1 (6 bases). Trimming stripped 1 base from V and 3 bases from J, with 18 bases between. The CDR3 is 18 residues long. Germline V gene lookup returns CDR1 SGHAT and CDR2 FQDESV (reference sequence). The CDR3 region is CASSLVGGGLYDTGELFF. For the CDR3, the DNA is TGTGCCAGCAGCTTAGTTGGTGGGGGCCTTTACGACACCGGGGAGCTGTTTTTT.

The chain joins TRBV5-6 to TRBJ1-2; 9 positions agree with TRBD1. Trimming took 4 bases from V and 3 from J; bases not matched to a gene: 1. The CDR3 spans 13 residues. Germline loops: CDR1 SGHDT, CDR2 YYEEEE. The CDR3 sequence is CASSRDRDYGYTF. In DNA form, the CDR3 reads TGTGCCAGCAGCCGGGACAGGGACTATGGCTACACCTTC.

The chain joins TRBV30 to TRBJ2-7, with a weak D call TRBD1 (5 bases). The CDR3 length is 13 residues. Germline CDR1 is GTSNPN and CDR2 is SVGIG (reference sequence). Trimming left V 1 base short and J 1 base short, with 8 bases between. In DNA, the CDR3 is TGTGCCTGGAGTGCAGACAGTTCCTACGAGCAGTACTTC. Protein product: CAWSADSSYEQYF.

CDR3 region: CAWSMSPGETDTQYF. The CDR3 nucleotides are TGTGCCTGGAGTATGTCCCCAGGGGAAACAGATACGCAGTATTTT. V usage is TRBV30 and J usage is TRBJ2-3, with D tentatively TRBD1 (6 bases). The V end was cut by 2 bases, the J end by 3 bases, with 15 bases between. The CDR3 totals 15 residues. Germline values: CDR1 GTSNPN, CDR2 SVGIG (reference sequence).

The chain joins TRBV30 to TRBJ2-1; 9 nucleotides match TRBD2. CDR1 GTSNPN and CDR2 SVGIG come from the germline V gene (reference sequence). This CDR3 is 14 amino acids long. The ends lost 2 bases at V and 9 bases at J; junction bases unmatched: 8. The CDR3 protein is CAWSSGGGAPEQFF. Written as DNA, the CDR3 is TGTGCCTGGAGTTCAGGCGGGGGGGCTCCTGAGCAGTTCTTC.